This T cell receptor (beta chain) was sequenced for a study of CD8+ T cells in alopecia areata. The table lists this clone with a few counts. Documented treatment: oral pan-JAK inhibitor, 5-10 mg twice daily. CD4+ and CD8+ T cells were sorted from PBMCs. The V gene end was trimmed by 0 bases and the J gene end by 0 bases; junction bases not matched to a gene: 4. The CDR3 has 16 amino acids. Looked up from germline, CDR1 is SQVTM and CDR2 is ANQGSEA. cDNA serving as the sequencing template came from extracted, reverse transcribed RNA. Profiled with immunoSEQ multiplex PCR; TCRdb holds only in-frame clones, not every one. The top ten hold just under 0.5% of the sample, which has roughly 220,000 clones, about two fifths seen once.

The chain carries TRBV29-1 and TRBJ2-2; 7 positions match TRBD2. The specimen was CD4+ T cells sorted from blood, collected at approximately week 31, from a patient treated with tofacitinib. This clonotype was obtained from a human donor with alopecia areata. CDR3 sequence reads: CSVEDGLGANTGELFF. Written as DNA, the CDR3 is TGCAGCGTTGAAGATGGACTAGGCGCGAACACCGGGGAGCTGTTTTTT.